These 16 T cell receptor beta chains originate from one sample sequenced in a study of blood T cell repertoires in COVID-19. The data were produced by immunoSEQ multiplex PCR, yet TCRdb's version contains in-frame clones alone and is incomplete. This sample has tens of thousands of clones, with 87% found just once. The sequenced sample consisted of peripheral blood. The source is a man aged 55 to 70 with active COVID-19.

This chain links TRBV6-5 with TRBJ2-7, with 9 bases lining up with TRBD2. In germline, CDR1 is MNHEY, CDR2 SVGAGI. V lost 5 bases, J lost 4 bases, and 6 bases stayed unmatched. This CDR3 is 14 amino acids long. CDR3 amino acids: CASSPGLADYEQYF. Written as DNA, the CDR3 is TGTGCCAGCAGTCCGGGACTAGCTGATTACGAGCAGTACTTC.

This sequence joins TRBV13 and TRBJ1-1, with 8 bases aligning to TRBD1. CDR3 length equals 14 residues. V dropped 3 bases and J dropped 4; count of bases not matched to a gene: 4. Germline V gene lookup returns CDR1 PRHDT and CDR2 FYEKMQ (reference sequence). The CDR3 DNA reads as TGTGCCAGCAGCTTCGGACAGGGTGGCACTGAAGCTTTCTTT. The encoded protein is CASSFGQGGTEAFF.

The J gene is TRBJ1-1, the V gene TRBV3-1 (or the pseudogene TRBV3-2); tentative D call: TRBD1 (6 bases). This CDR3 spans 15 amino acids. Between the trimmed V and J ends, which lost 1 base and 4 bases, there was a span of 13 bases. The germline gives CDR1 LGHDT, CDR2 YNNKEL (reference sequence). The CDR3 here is CASSQVGGLATEAFF. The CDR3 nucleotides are TGTGCCAGCAGCCAAGTCGGGGGGCTCGCCACTGAAGCTTTCTTT.

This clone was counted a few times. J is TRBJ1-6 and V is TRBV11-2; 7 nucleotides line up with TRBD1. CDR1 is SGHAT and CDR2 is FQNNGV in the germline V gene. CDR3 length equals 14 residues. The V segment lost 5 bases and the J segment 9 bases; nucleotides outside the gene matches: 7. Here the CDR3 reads CASSDRVRGSPLHF. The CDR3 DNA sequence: TGTGCCAGCAGCGACAGGGTTCGGGGTTCACCCCTCCACTTT.

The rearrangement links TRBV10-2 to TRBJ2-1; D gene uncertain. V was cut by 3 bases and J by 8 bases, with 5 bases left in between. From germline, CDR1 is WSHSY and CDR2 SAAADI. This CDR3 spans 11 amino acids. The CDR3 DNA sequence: TGCGCCAGCAGTGACCGGTATGAGCAGTTCTTC. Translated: CASSDRYEQFF.

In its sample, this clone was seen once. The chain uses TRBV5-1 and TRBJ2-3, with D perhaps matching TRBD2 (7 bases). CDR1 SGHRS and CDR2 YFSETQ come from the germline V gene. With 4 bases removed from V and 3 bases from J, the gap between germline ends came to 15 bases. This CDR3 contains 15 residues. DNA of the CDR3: TGCGCCAGCAGCCGCTTGGGGGGGCGGACAGATACGCAGTATTTT. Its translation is CASSRLGGRTDTQYF.

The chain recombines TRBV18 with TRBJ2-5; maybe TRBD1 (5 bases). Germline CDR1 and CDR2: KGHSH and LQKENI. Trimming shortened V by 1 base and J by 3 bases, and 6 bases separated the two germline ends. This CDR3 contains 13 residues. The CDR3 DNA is TGTGCCAGCTCACCACTCAGGGAAGAGACCCAGTACTTC. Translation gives CASSPLREETQYF.

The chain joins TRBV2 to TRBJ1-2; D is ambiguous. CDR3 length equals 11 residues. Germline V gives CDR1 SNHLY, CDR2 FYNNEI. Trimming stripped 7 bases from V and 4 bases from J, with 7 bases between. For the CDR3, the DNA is TGTGCCAGCACACTGAGCTATGGCTACACCTTC. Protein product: CASTLSYGYTF.

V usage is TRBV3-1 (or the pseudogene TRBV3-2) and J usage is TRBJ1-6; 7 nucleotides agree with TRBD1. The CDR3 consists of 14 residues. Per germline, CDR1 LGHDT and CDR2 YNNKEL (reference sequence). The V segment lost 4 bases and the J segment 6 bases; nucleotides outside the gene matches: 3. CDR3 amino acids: CASSPGQSNSPLHF. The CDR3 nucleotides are TGTGCCAGCAGCCCGGGACAGAGTAATTCACCCCTCCACTTT.

CDR3 DNA sequence: TGTGCCAGCAGCCCTGCGGGGAACTATGGCTACACCTTC. Protein product: CASSPAGNYGYTF. V and J are TRBV5-8 and TRBJ1-2; D is unresolved. Germline CDR1 and CDR2: SGHTS and YDEGEE. The CDR3 has 13 residues. Trimming cost V 4 bases and J 2 bases, with 9 bases left between them.

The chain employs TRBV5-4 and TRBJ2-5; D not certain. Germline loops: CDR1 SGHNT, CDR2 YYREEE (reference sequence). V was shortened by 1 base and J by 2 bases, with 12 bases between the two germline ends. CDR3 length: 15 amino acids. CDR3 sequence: CASSLRSAGQETQYF. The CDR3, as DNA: TGTGCCAGCAGCTTGAGAAGCGCTGGGCAAGAGACCCAGTACTTC.

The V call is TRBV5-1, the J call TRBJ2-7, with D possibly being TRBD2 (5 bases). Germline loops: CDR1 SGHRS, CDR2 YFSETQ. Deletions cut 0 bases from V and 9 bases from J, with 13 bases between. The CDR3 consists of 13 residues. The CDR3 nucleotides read TGCGCCAGCAGCTTGGCCGGAGGCGTCGGGCAGTACTTC. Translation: CASSLAGGVGQYF.

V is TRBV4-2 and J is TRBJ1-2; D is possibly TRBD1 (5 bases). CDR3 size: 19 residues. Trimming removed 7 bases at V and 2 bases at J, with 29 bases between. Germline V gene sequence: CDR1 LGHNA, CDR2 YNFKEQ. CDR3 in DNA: TGTGCCAGCACCTTAAGGGACCGGGGAGGAGCGATGGGAAACTATGGCTACACCTTC. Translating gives CASTLRDRGGAMGNYGYTF.

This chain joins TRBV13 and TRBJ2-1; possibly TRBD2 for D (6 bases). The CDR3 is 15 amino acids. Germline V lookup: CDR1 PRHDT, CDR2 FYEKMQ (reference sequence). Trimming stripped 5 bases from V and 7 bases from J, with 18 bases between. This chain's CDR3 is CASSRRALSGNEQFF. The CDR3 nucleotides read TGTGCCAGCAGCAGGAGGGCTCTGAGTGGTAATGAGCAGTTCTTC.

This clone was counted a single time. CDR3 sequence (DNA): TGCGCCAGCAGCCAAGAGGCGGCAGTAAACTCCTACGAGCAGTACTTC. Its protein is CASSQEAAVNSYEQYF. The rearrangement uses TRBV4-1 and TRBJ2-7, with D unclear. The CDR3 length is 16 residues. V dropped 0 bases and J dropped 0 bases, with 12 bases sitting between them. From germline, CDR1 is MGHRA and CDR2 YSYEKL.

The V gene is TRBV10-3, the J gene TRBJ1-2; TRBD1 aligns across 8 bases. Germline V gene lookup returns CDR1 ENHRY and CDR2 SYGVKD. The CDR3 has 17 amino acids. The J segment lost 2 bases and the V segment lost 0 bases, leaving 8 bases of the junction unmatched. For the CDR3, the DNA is TGTGCCATCAGTGAGTCCTACGGACAGGGAAAAAACTATGGCTACACCTTC. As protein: CAISESYGQGKNYGYTF.